Presented here are 11 T cell receptor beta chains from one specimen sequenced in a study of blood T cells in healthy people across ages. A second roughly 7 to 12 cycle PCR used barcoded and J-beta primers. TCRdb itself ran the 5' RACE reads through MiXCR, one entry per CDR3 protein. The profile shows 790,000 or so distinct CDR3 sequences, about 47% of them singletons. Sequenced input: blood. These receptors originate from a man older than 75 in good health.

In this sample, this clonotype turned up a few times. This chain connects TRBV10-3 to TRBJ2-3, with 7 nucleotides matching TRBD1. CDR1 is ENHRY, CDR2 SYGVKD, per germline. CDR3 length: 17 residues. V was pared by 1 base and J by 0 bases, with 7 bases of the junction left unmatched. CDR3 in amino acids: CAISEYAGTASTDTQYF. CDR3 nucleotide sequence: TGTGCCATCAGTGAGTACGCCGGGACAGCTAGCACAGATACGCAGTATTTT.

The V gene is TRBV10-3, the J gene TRBJ2-1, with 11 bases aligning to TRBD2. With 2 bases clipped from V and 3 bases from J, the junction kept 0 bases outside the gene matches. CDR3 length equals 15 residues. In germline, CDR1 is ENHRY, CDR2 SYGVKD. The CDR3 coding sequence is TGTGCCATCAGTGAGACTAGCGGGGGCTACAATGAGCAGTTCTTC. Encoded protein: CAISETSGGYNEQFF.

V gene TRBV30 combines with J gene TRBJ1-2, with D maybe TRBD1 (5 bases). The CDR3 length is 13 residues. Trimming left V 8 bases short and J 3 bases short, with 16 bases between. Per the germline V gene, CDR1 is GTSNPN and CDR2 is SVGIG (reference sequence). The CDR3 DNA follows: TGTGCCACAAACGCCAGGGAACACTATGGCTACACCTTC. This gives the protein CATNAREHYGYTF.

This clonotype appeared a few times. J is TRBJ2-5 and V is TRBV9; tentative D call: TRBD1 (6 bases). The CDR3 sequence is 15 residues long. CDR1 and CDR2 from the germline V gene are SGDLS and YYNGEE. V gave up 0 bases and J gave up 3 bases, with 12 bases separating them. The CDR3 coding sequence is TGTGCCAGCAGCGTAGGGGGGCGGTGGGAAGAGACCCAGTACTTC. It encodes CASSVGGRWEETQYF.

This clonotype was observed a single time. The chain joins TRBV5-1 to TRBJ2-3; unclear D gene. CDR3 size: 13 residues. From germline, CDR1 is SGHRS and CDR2 YFSETQ. Between the trimmed V and J ends, which lost 5 bases and 3 bases, there was a span of 10 bases. The CDR3 coding sequence is TGCGCCAGCAGAAACGACTCTACAGATACGCAGTATTTT. Translated, it gives CASRNDSTDTQYF.

This clonotype has a handful of counts. V is TRBV12-3 or TRBV12-4 and J is TRBJ1-2; no clear D. The CDR3 is 14 residues long. Trimming cost V 2 bases and J 4 bases, with 11 bases left between them. The CDR3 coding sequence is TGTGCCAGCAGTTTATCAGCAGGCCCCTATGGCTACACCTTC. This encodes CASSLSAGPYGYTF.

This clonotype occurred many times. The chain joins TRBV7-2 to TRBJ2-3, with TRBD2 matching over 12 bases. V gave up 1 base and J gave up 0 bases; unmatched junction bases: 5. The CDR3 covers 18 residues. Germline CDR1 and CDR2: SGHTA and FQGNSA. The CDR3 sequence: CASSLVASGRGSTDTQYF. The CDR3 DNA reads TGTGCCAGCAGCTTAGTGGCTAGCGGGAGGGGGAGCACAGATACGCAGTATTTT.

The table lists this clonotype with many counts. The chain carries TRBV7-2 and TRBJ2-7; D remains ambiguous. The length of the CDR3 is 13 residues. Trimming took 4 bases from V and 0 from J, leaving 7 bases between them. Germline CDR1 is SGHTA and CDR2 is FQGNSA. The CDR3 DNA sequence: TGTGCCAGCAGCTCCCTTCCCTCCTACGAGCAGTACTTC. Its translation: CASSSLPSYEQYF.

The gene calls are TRBV2 and TRBJ1-1; the D is unclear. The CDR3 covers 14 residues. The germline V gene encodes CDR1 SNHLY and CDR2 FYNNEI. V was pared by 8 bases and J by 1 base, with 14 bases between. In DNA, the CDR3 is TGTGCCAGCGGCATCGTGGGAGCGAACACTGAAGCTTTCTTT. Encoded protein: CASGIVGANTEAFF. Together with reference TRBV2 and TRBJ1-1, the CDR3 gives the full variable domain: EPEVTQTPSHQVTQMGQEVILRCVPISNHLYFYWYRQILGQKVEFLVSFYNNEISEKSEIFDDQFSVERPDGSNFTLKIRSTKLEDSAMYFCASGIVGANTEAFFGQGTRLTVV.

The chain joins TRBV20-1 to TRBJ2-1, with D maybe TRBD2 (6 bases). Trimming took 8 bases from V and 15 from J, leaving 20 bases between them. The CDR3 loop spans 11 amino acids. CDR1 DFQATT and CDR2 SNEGSKA come from the germline V gene (reference sequence). CDR3: CSYLTGTRRFF. The CDR3 DNA sequence: TGCAGTTACCTAACCGGGACTCGTCGGTTCTTC.

This chain joins TRBV7-9 and TRBJ1-1; D unclear. Germline CDR1 and CDR2: SEHNR and FQNEAQ (reference sequence). Trimming cost V 1 base and J 11 bases, with 8 bases left between them. This CDR3 is built from 11 residues. CDR3 coding DNA: TGTGCCAGCAGCTTAGGATCTTGGGCTTTCTTT. Translating it yields CASSLGSWAFF.